These T cell receptor beta chains were read from a single sample in a study of T cells after yellow fever vaccination. TCRdb re-called the 5' RACE reads with MiXCR, one entry per CDR3 protein. Of some 390,000 distinct CDR3 sequences listed, 18% are singletons. The specimen comprised PBMCs, sampled before the yellow fever booster vaccination. Receptor source: a man in his late teens or twenties who received the YFV17D yellow fever vaccine. CDR3s include the opening cysteine and the closing phenylalanine or tryptophan. The listing skips clone size in some rows; elsewhere it reads once, few, many or a size class.

abundance: many
v_gene: TRBV27
j_gene: TRBJ2-1
CDR3aa: CASSFGTSGGYNEQFF

abundance: .
v_gene: TRBV5-6
j_gene: TRBJ2-4
CDR3aa: CASSSAARDLAKNIQYF

abundance: .
v_gene: TRBV6-2/TRBV6-3
j_gene: TRBJ2-5
CDR3aa: CASSPGGGPETQYF

abundance: few
v_gene: TRBV7-2
j_gene: TRBJ2-5
CDR3aa: CASSLWRETQYF

abundance: .
v_gene: TRBV4-3
j_gene: TRBJ2-1
CDR3aa: CASSQDGEQGWDEQFF

abundance: few
v_gene: TRBV7-2
j_gene: TRBJ2-5
CDR3aa: CASSPRTSGGVMETQYF

abundance: .
v_gene: TRBV4-3
j_gene: TRBJ2-4
CDR3aa: CASSQDIWEAKNIQYF

abundance: .
v_gene: TRBV6-2/TRBV6-3
j_gene: TRBJ2-3
CDR3aa: CASMGSGGLLRDTQYF

abundance: few
v_gene: TRBV6-5
j_gene: TRBJ1-2
CDR3aa: CASSFTQTATSGYGYTF

abundance: .
v_gene: TRBV28
j_gene: TRBJ1-1
CDR3aa: CASRSGQFNTEAFF

abundance: few
v_gene: TRBV4-3
j_gene: TRBJ1-1
CDR3aa: CASSHGLGGAEAFF

abundance: once
v_gene: TRBV29-1
j_gene: TRBJ2-3
CDR3aa: CSVARVGGAADTQYF

abundance: .
v_gene: TRBV5-1
j_gene: TRBJ2-3
CDR3aa: CASSLVGGWTDTQYF

abundance: few
v_gene: TRBV28
j_gene: TRBJ1-1
CDR3aa: CASSQIRSNTEAFF

abundance: many
v_gene: TRBV7-2
j_gene: TRBJ1-2
CDR3aa: CASSLVTGENYGYTF

abundance: .
v_gene: TRBV10-1
j_gene: TRBJ2-2
CDR3aa: CARALGELFF

abundance: .
v_gene: TRBV9
j_gene: TRBJ2-3
CDR3aa: CASSVSGLSTDTQYF

abundance: .
v_gene: TRBV7-2
j_gene: TRBJ1-5
CDR3aa: CASSLRDNGRNQPQHF

abundance: .
v_gene: TRBV14
j_gene: TRBJ1-2
CDR3aa: CASSLAATDGGYTF

abundance: .
v_gene: TRBV18
j_gene: TRBJ1-1
CDR3aa: CASSPQRPQKNTEAFF

abundance: .
v_gene: TRBV9
j_gene: TRBJ2-5
CDR3aa: CASSVEDWRQETQYF

abundance: many
v_gene: TRBV12-3/TRBV12-4
j_gene: TRBJ2-1
CDR3aa: CAITVGTSLYNEQFF

abundance: .
v_gene: TRBV27
j_gene: TRBJ2-1
CDR3aa: CASSDAGEQFF

abundance: .
v_gene: TRBV14
j_gene: TRBJ2-1
CDR3aa: CASRPTGNKEQFF

abundance: few
v_gene: TRBV20-1
j_gene: TRBJ1-1
CDR3aa: CSARGTSGAWLTEAFF

abundance: many
v_gene: TRBV18
j_gene: TRBJ2-7
CDR3aa: CASSPGLREGLGYSNEQYF

abundance: few
v_gene: TRBV7-2
j_gene: TRBJ2-5
CDR3aa: CASSAPDRAGETQYF

abundance: .
v_gene: TRBV20-1
j_gene: TRBJ2-3
CDR3aa: CSAKGGTSTDTQYF

abundance: .
v_gene: TRBV12-3/TRBV12-4
j_gene: TRBJ2-7
CDR3aa: CASSLRQTSGYEQYF

abundance: many
v_gene: TRBV19
j_gene: TRBJ1-2
CDR3aa: CASRRYYGYTF

abundance: .
v_gene: TRBV2
j_gene: TRBJ1-2
CDR3aa: CASSVTGQETYGYTF

abundance: .
v_gene: TRBV10-3
j_gene: TRBJ2-3
CDR3aa: CAISEVAGGPNTQYF

abundance: .
v_gene: TRBV12-3/TRBV12-4
j_gene: TRBJ1-2
CDR3aa: CASSPLGGAGYGYTF

abundance: few
v_gene: TRBV5-1
j_gene: TRBJ2-1
CDR3aa: CASSLGGGADYNEQFF

abundance: .
v_gene: TRBV6-2/TRBV6-3
j_gene: TRBJ2-6
CDR3aa: CASSSPRGPGANVLTF

abundance: few
v_gene: TRBV7-2
j_gene: TRBJ2-3
CDR3aa: CASSLGGLLTDTQYF

abundance: few
v_gene: TRBV9
j_gene: TRBJ1-1
CDR3aa: CASSVAGQGGNTEAFF

abundance: .
v_gene: TRBV4-1
j_gene: TRBJ2-3
CDR3aa: CASGGGISGQYF

abundance: many
v_gene: TRBV4-3
j_gene: TRBJ1-5
CDR3aa: CASSQGTVGDQPQHF

abundance: .
v_gene: TRBV7-2
j_gene: TRBJ2-5
CDR3aa: CASSLLLDPTF

abundance: .
v_gene: TRBV5-1
j_gene: TRBJ1-4
CDR3aa: CASSSGQGRSEKLFF

abundance: many
v_gene: TRBV20-1
j_gene: TRBJ2-3
CDR3aa: CSASYTDTQYF

abundance: few
v_gene: TRBV9
j_gene: TRBJ1-1
CDR3aa: CASREGQGKGTEAFF

abundance: few
v_gene: TRBV11-2
j_gene: TRBJ2-5
CDR3aa: CASSGPSQETQYF

abundance: .
v_gene: TRBV4-1
j_gene: TRBJ1-1
CDR3aa: CASSHDKSGGDTEAFF

abundance: .
v_gene: TRBV27
j_gene: TRBJ1-1
CDR3aa: CASSLTGFGTEAFF

abundance: .
v_gene: TRBV7-6
j_gene: TRBJ2-1
CDR3aa: CASSSRQGAGYNEQFF

abundance: few
v_gene: TRBV7-6
j_gene: TRBJ2-1
CDR3aa: CASSWGQPNEQFF

abundance: few
v_gene: TRBV28
j_gene: TRBJ2-3
CDR3aa: CASSPRDRTRTDTQYF

abundance: .
v_gene: TRBV20-1
j_gene: TRBJ2-7
CDR3aa: CSARGLDAREREQYF

abundance: .
v_gene: TRBV14
j_gene: TRBJ2-1
CDR3aa: CASSQDLQGVPFF

abundance: few
v_gene: TRBV10-3
j_gene: TRBJ1-3
CDR3aa: CAISERAGVSVNTIYF

abundance: few
v_gene: TRBV29-1
j_gene: TRBJ1-2
CDR3aa: CSAGTPAGYTF